This entry features one TCR beta chain sequence. The sample carries other DNA sequences with the same CDR3. A Seattle source enrolled patients during active infection and followed them longitudinally. This CDR3 region has 13 residues. V gave up 0 bases and J gave up 4 bases, with 7 bases separating them. Germline V gene sequence: CDR1 SGHRS, CDR2 YFSETQ. This sample stems from a study of blood T cell repertoires in COVID-19. Study at large: Some COVID-19 samples were acute and others convalescent; all came from the United States, Italy and Spain.

Per the original data handling: Amplification from reference gene primers served as the basis for estimated nucleated cell counts. TCRdb's copy holds only in-frame clones and misses some; the assay was immunoSEQ multiplex PCR. D and trimming come from the DNA, and the V and J calls and clone size come from that table. This sample has 150,000 or so clones, with about 87% found just once. Sequenced input: peripheral blood. V gene TRBV5-1 combines with J gene TRBJ1-1; D possibly corresponds to TRBD1 (6 bases). This sequence was found in a woman in her seventies with COVID-19, enrolled during active disease. CDR3 region: CASSLGGGTEAFF. Here the CDR3 DNA reads TGCGCCAGCAGCTTGGGAGGGGGCACTGAAGCTTTCTTT.